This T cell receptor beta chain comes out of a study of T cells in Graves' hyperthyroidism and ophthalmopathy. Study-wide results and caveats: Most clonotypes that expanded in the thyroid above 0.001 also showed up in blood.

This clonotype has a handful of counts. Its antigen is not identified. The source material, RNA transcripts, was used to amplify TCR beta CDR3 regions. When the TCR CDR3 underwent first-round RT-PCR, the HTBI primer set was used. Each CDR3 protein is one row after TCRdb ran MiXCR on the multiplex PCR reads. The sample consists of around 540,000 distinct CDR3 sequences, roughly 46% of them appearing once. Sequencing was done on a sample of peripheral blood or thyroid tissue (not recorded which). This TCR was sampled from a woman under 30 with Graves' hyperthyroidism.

The CDR3, as DNA: TGTGCCAGCAGCGCTGGACAGGGTCCGGAAAAACTGTTTTTT. Translation gives CASSAGQGPEKLFF. The chain carries TRBV7-2 and TRBJ1-4; 8 nucleotides line up with TRBD1. The V and J ends lost 5 bases and 8 bases, in that order; junction bases with no gene match: 7. The CDR3 covers 14 residues. The germline V gene encodes CDR1 SGHTA and CDR2 FQGNSA.